This is a list of T cell receptor beta chains from one sample in a study of cytomegalovirus exposure and HLA in healthy donors. Here immunoSEQ multiplex PCR was the method, and the copy in TCRdb shows in-frame clones only, minus some. The table records around 150,000 clones, more than 70% of them present only once. The sequencing sample was made of PBMCs. Receptors originate from a man between 35 and 55 years old in good health and CMV-seronegative. CDR3s include the opening cysteine and the closing phenylalanine or tryptophan. D genes are given only for firm matches. Where a row states a size, it is once, few, many or the class of an expanded clone; other rows omit it.

d_call j_call v_call clone_size cdr3_nt cdr3_aa
NA TRBJ1-1 TRBV19 NA TGTGCCAGTAGCATATATTCTACAGGGATGAACACTGAAGCTTTCTTT CASSIYSTGMNTEAFF
TRBD1 TRBJ2-7 TRBV7-7 NA TGTGCCAGCAGCCCGTTACAGGGGGGAGAGCAGTACTTC CASSPLQGGEQYF
TRBD1 TRBJ1-5 TRBV30 NA TGTGCCTGGAGGAGGGGGCAGAGCCAGCCCCAGCATTTT CAWRRGQSQPQHF
NA TRBJ2-7 TRBV15 once TGTGCCACCAGCACGTTGGACAGAATCGCCTACGAGCAGTACTTC CATSTLDRIAYEQYF
TRBD1 TRBJ2-7 TRBV6-1 once TGTGCCAGCACTGAGGCCCGGGACAGGGGGACCTCCTACGAGCAGTACTTC CASTEARDRGTSYEQYF
TRBD2 TRBJ2-5 TRBV9 NA TGTGCCAGCAGCGATGGACTAGCGGGAGTCCACTTC CASSDGLAGVHF
NA TRBJ1-1 TRBV6-6 NA TGTGCCAGCACGTCTCAACAGGGGAACACTGAAGCTTTCTTT CASTSQQGNTEAFF
NA TRBJ2-7 TRBV19 NA TGTGCCAGTAGCCAGGGAGGCGCAAGCTCCTACGAGCAGTACTTC CASSQGGASSYEQYF
NA TRBJ1-1 TRBV30 NA TGTGCCTGGAGCCGAGGGGGGAACACTGAAGCTTTCTTT CAWSRGGNTEAFF
NA TRBJ2-5 TRBV29-1 NA TGCAGCGTTGAAGATTTAGCGGAAGAGACCCAGTACTTC CSVEDLAEETQYF
NA TRBJ2-1 TRBV7-3 NA TGTGCCAGCAGCCCCGATCGAGGTTTTAATGAGCAGTTCTTC CASSPDRGFNEQFF
NA TRBJ1-4 TRBV7-2 once TGTGCCAGCAGCCTACAGACGGACTATAATGAAAAACTGTTTTTT CASSLQTDYNEKLFF
TRBD1 TRBJ1-1 TRBV5-6 NA TGTGCCAGCATCTATCACAGGGGACTGAACACTGAAGCTTTCTTT CASIYHRGLNTEAFF
NA TRBJ1-5 TRBV2 NA TGTGCCAGCAGTGTAGGGATCGGGGGGATTAATCAGCCCCAGCATTTT CASSVGIGGINQPQHF
TRBD1 TRBJ1-1 TRBV2 NA TGTGCCAGCAGTGTGGGACAGGGAAGGACTGAAGCTTTCTTT CASSVGQGRTEAFF
NA TRBJ2-3 TRBV30 NA TGTGCCTGGAGTAAACCCGGTCATACGCAGTATTTT CAWSKPGHTQYF
NA TRBJ2-5 TRBV29-1 NA TGCAGCTGGGGGCGGGGGCGAGAGACCCAGTACTTC CSWGRGRETQYF
NA TRBJ1-1 TRBV29-1 NA TGCAGCGTCACGGCGGGAGGATACACTGAAGCTTTCTTT CSVTAGGYTEAFF
TRBD1 TRBJ2-7 TRBV5-6 NA TGTGCCAGCAGCCAGGGGGGACAGGGGATCTACGAGCAGTACTTC CASSQGGQGIYEQYF
NA TRBJ2-6 TRBV15 NA TGTGCCACCAGCCCCCCCGGTGCAGGGCGTAGGTGGGCCAACGTCCTGACTTTC CATSPPGAGRRWANVLTF
NA TRBJ1-2 TRBV7-8 NA TGTGCCAGCAGCCGGGACACCCGGCAGGGCTATGGCTACACCTTC CASSRDTRQGYGYTF
NA TRBJ2-7 TRBV14 NA TGTGCCAGCAGCCCGTGGGACTCACTCTACGAGCAGTACTTC CASSPWDSLYEQYF
TRBD2 TRBJ2-7 TRBV6-5 NA TGTGCCAGCAGTTACGCCCTTAGCGGGACCTACGAGCAGTACTTC CASSYALSGTYEQYF
NA TRBJ1-1 TRBV5-1 NA TGCGCCAGCAGCTTGCAGACAGCTAACACTGAAGCTTTCTTT CASSLQTANTEAFF
NA TRBJ2-7 TRBV4-3 NA TGCGCCAGCAGCCAAGAAGGTCGGGGGAGCTCCTACGAGCAGTACTTC CASSQEGRGSSYEQYF
TRBD1 TRBJ2-2 TRBV30 NA TGTGCCTGGAGAACAGGGGGATCGTCCGGGGAGCTGTTTTTT CAWRTGGSSGELFF
NA TRBJ2-5 TRBV5-1 NA TGCGCCAGCAGCTTGGCGGACAGCACGGGGGAGACCCAGTACTTC CASSLADSTGETQYF
TRBD1 TRBJ2-7 TRBV30 NA TGTGCCTGGAAGCCAGGGGGCGCATACGAGCAGTACTTC CAWKPGGAYEQYF
NA TRBJ2-5 TRBV5-1 medium-sized TGCGCCAGCAGCTTTCTACCGCACCAAGAGACCCAGTACTTC CASSFLPHQETQYF
TRBD1 TRBJ1-6 TRBV10-3 NA TGTGCCATCAGTGGACAGGGTTTGGATAATTCACCCCTCCACTTT CAISGQGLDNSPLHF
TRBD2 TRBJ2-3 TRBV25-1 NA TGTGCCAGCAACCCAGCGGGGGGCACAGATACGCAGTATTTT CASNPAGGTDTQYF
TRBD2 TRBJ2-3 TRBV5-4 few TGTGCCAGCAGCGGTGGACTAGCGGGGGTGACAGATACGCAGTATTTT CASSGGLAGVTDTQYF
TRBD1 TRBJ1-5 TRBV7-9 NA TGTGCCAGCAGCCCCGACAGGGTGGGCAATCAGCCCCAGCATTTT CASSPDRVGNQPQHF
NA TRBJ1-3 TRBV7-2 NA TGTGCCAGCAGCACAGGTTCTGGAAACACCATATATTTT CASSTGSGNTIYF
NA TRBJ1-1 TRBV28 once TGTGCCAGCAGTTTATGGACAGCCAACACTGAAGCTTTCTTT CASSLWTANTEAFF
TRBD2 TRBJ2-1 TRBV29-1 NA TGCAGCGTTGAAGGACTAGCGGGGGGGGCCTCCGGGCAGTTCTTC CSVEGLAGGASGQFF
TRBD1 TRBJ2-1 TRBV14 NA TGTGCCAGCAGCCAAGTGGGACAGGGGTTTTTCAATGAGCAGTTCTTC CASSQVGQGFFNEQFF
NA TRBJ2-7 TRBV5-6 NA TGTGCCAGCAGCTTGGGCGGGGGCTTTTACGAGCAGTACTTC CASSLGGGFYEQYF
NA TRBJ2-7 TRBV19 NA TGTGCCAGTAGTATACAGGGGAGCTACGAGCAGTACTTC CASSIQGSYEQYF
TRBD2 TRBJ2-3 TRBV11-2 NA TGTGCCAGCAGCCCCGGGACTAGCGGGGTCAGAGATACGCAGTATTTT CASSPGTSGVRDTQYF
TRBD1 TRBJ1-2 TRBV6-5 NA TGTGCCAGCAGATGGACAGGTTCTTCCCCATCTGGCTACACCTTC CASRWTGSSPSGYTF
NA TRBJ1-1 TRBV6-4 NA TGTGCCAGCAGCGTCGATGGGGATTACAGGACTGAAGCTTTCTTT CASSVDGDYRTEAFF
NA TRBJ1-1 TRBV7-9 NA TGTGCCAGCAGCGATGTGCAGGGGACGGGCACTGAAGCTTTCTTT CASSDVQGTGTEAFF
NA TRBJ2-7 TRBV6-5 NA TGTGCCAGCAGTTACCGACCGGAGGCCTACGAGCAGTACTTC CASSYRPEAYEQYF
NA TRBJ1-1 TRBV2 NA TGTGCCAGCAGCTCAACTCAGGACAGATACACTGAAGCTTTCTTT CASSSTQDRYTEAFF
NA TRBJ2-3 TRBV11-2 NA TGCGCCAGCAGCTTATTCGGTCAAACCACAGATACGCAGTATTTT CASSLFGQTTDTQYF
TRBD1 TRBJ1-5 TRBV18 NA TGTGCCAGCTCACTTCGGGCAGGGGGCCGTCAGCCCCAGCATTTT CASSLRAGGRQPQHF
TRBD1 TRBJ2-7 TRBV18 NA TGTGCCAGCTCACCATTCGAGACAGGGGGGTCTCGGGAGCAGTACTTC CASSPFETGGSREQYF
TRBD1 TRBJ1-4 TRBV2 NA TGTGCCAGCACTATCGGGACAGGGACGGGAAAACTGTTTTTT CASTIGTGTGKLFF
NA TRBJ2-7 TRBV30 NA TGTGCCTGGACGTCCGGACATTCCGCCTACTTC CAWTSGHSAYF
NA TRBJ2-7 TRBV4-3 NA TGCGCCAGCAGCCCCCGAACAGGGTCGCTCGAGCAGTACTTC CASSPRTGSLEQYF
NA TRBJ2-1 TRBV13 NA TGTGCCAGCAGCGCCCAGGGGTTACAGGGTTCCAATGAGCAGTTCTTC CASSAQGLQGSNEQFF